This T cell receptor (beta chain) emerged from a study of blood T cell repertoires in COVID-19. About the research overall: Acute and convalescent COVID-19 specimens originated in the United States, Italy and Spain. The analysed material was cDNA or gDNA that came from T cells, B-cell-depleted T cells, or PBMCs.

This clone appeared once. CDR1 is GTSNPN and CDR2 is SVGIG in the germline V gene (reference sequence). The CDR3 consists of 16 residues. V lost 3 bases, J lost 8 bases, and 14 bases stayed unmatched. Per the original data handling: Reference gene primer amplification yielded estimated nucleated cell counts. The protocol was immunoSEQ multiplex PCR, while the TCRdb copy is restricted to in-frame clones and leaves out a portion. That table is the source of V, J and clone size, and D and trimming were worked out from the DNA. This table holds fewer than 65,000 clones, around three quarters found once. The sequence derives from a man in his sixties or seventies with acute or convalescent COVID-19. Specimen: peripheral blood. This chain joins TRBV30 and TRBJ2-1; TRBD2 matches at 9 bases. DNA of the CDR3: TGTGCCTGGAGCGCCCAAGGGCGGGGGGGCTTCGATGAGCAGTTCTTC. Translating it yields CAWSAQGRGGFDEQFF.